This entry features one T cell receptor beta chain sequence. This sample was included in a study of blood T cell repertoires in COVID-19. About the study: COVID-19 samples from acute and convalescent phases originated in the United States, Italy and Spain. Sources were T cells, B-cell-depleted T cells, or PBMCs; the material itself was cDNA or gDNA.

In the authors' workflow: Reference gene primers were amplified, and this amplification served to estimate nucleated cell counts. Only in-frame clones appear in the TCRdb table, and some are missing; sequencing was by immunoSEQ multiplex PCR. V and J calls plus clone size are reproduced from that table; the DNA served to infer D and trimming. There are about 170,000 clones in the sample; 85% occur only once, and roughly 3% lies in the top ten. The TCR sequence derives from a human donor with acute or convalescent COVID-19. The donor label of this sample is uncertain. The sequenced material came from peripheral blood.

The CDR3 loop is CASSLGATDTQYF. CDR3 in DNA: TGTGCCAGCAGTTTGGGGGCCACAGATACGCAGTATTTT. The V gene is TRBV12-3 or TRBV12-4, the J gene TRBJ2-3; TRBD1 is a possible D gene (6 bases). V lost 3 bases, J lost 2 bases, and 6 bases lay in between. The length of the CDR3 is 13 residues.